These 20 T cell receptor beta chains originate from one sample sequenced in a study of cytomegalovirus exposure and HLA in healthy donors. PCR used 60 Vbeta primers and 13 Jbeta primers. The method was immunoSEQ multiplex PCR; TCRdb's version includes in-frame clones alone and lacks a portion of them. This table holds fewer than 150,000 clones, approximately 71% found once. The sequenced sample was PBMCs. Source of these receptors: a woman in her forties or fifties in good health and CMV-seronegative.

The chain carries TRBV5-4 and TRBJ1-1; unclear D gene. This CDR3 has 13 residues. Trimming left V 0 bases short and J 1 base short, with 4 bases between. Germline V gene data show CDR1 as SGHNT and CDR2 as YYREEE (reference sequence). DNA of the CDR3: TGTGCCAGCAGCTTGGACAGGAACACTGAAGCTTTCTTT. This encodes CASSLDRNTEAFF.

The chain recombines TRBV10-3 with TRBJ1-5; weak D call: TRBD1 (6 bases). CDR3 length equals 14 residues. V lost 6 bases and J lost 5, with 14 bases in between. Germline CDR1 ENHRY, CDR2 SYGVKD. CDR3 sequence (DNA): TGTGCCATCAGCAGGGGTATGGGGGATCAGCCCCAGCATTTT. It encodes CAISRGMGDQPQHF.

This chain joins TRBV28 and TRBJ1-6; D gene ambiguous. Trimming removed 6 bases at V and 0 bases at J, with 12 bases between. This CDR3 has 16 residues. Germline V gene lookup returns CDR1 MDHEN and CDR2 SYDVKM. Here the CDR3 DNA reads TGTGCCAGCAGCCTAAGCGGGAGCTCCTATAATTCACCCCTCCACTTT. Translated, it gives CASSLSGSSYNSPLHF.

In DNA form, the CDR3 reads TGTGCCTGGAGTGTTGGAGGGTACACCGGGGAGCTGTTTTTT. Its protein is CAWSVGGYTGELFF. The rearrangement links TRBV30 to TRBJ2-2; the D gene is possibly TRBD2 (6 bases). Trimming shortened V by 0 bases and J by 3 bases, and 8 bases separated the two germline ends. Per germline, CDR1 GTSNPN and CDR2 SVGIG (reference sequence). CDR3 size: 14 residues.

This clone has more than one count but fewer than ten. This chain links TRBV5-4 with TRBJ2-7, with 8 bases lining up with TRBD1. CDR3 length: 14 amino acids. Germline CDR1 reads SGHNT; CDR2 reads YYREEE (reference sequence). Trimming removed 4 bases from V and 3 bases from J; junction bases left unmatched: 6. CDR3 DNA: TGTGCCAGCAGCCTGGAGGGACAGGACTACGAGCAGTACTTC. This gives the protein CASSLEGQDYEQYF.

This chain joins TRBV28 and TRBJ2-7; 9 bases fit TRBD1. Germline trimming cut 6 bases from V and 1 base from J; bases unmatched to any gene: 4. This CDR3 has 14 residues. Germline V gene sequence: CDR1 MDHEN, CDR2 SYDVKM. CDR3 in amino acids: CASRPTGGSYEQYF. The CDR3 region has the DNA TGTGCCAGCAGGCCGACAGGGGGGTCCTACGAGCAGTACTTC.

V and J are TRBV4-2 and TRBJ1-1; D is undetermined. In germline, CDR1 is LGHNA, CDR2 YNFKEQ. This CDR3 region has 16 residues. The V and J ends lost 1 base and 8 bases respectively, with 20 bases between them. CDR3: CASSQVGRAVEGEAFF. The CDR3 DNA is TGTGCCAGCAGCCAAGTAGGGCGAGCCGTTGAGGGAGAAGCTTTCTTT.

V and J are TRBV6-6 and TRBJ2-3; D remains ambiguous. Looked up from germline, CDR1 is MNHNY and CDR2 is SVGAGI (reference sequence). This CDR3 is 16 amino acids long. Trimming removed 5 bases from V and 2 bases from J, with 17 bases in between. CDR3 in DNA: TGTGCCAGCAGTACCTCGTTGCGGTCCCTCACAGATACGCAGTATTTT. As protein: CASSTSLRSLTDTQYF.

This sequence joins TRBV9 and TRBJ2-3, with 9 nucleotides matching TRBD2. Germline V gene sequence: CDR1 SGDLS, CDR2 YYNGEE. The CDR3 has 17 amino acids. J lost 6 bases, V lost 0 bases, and 11 bases had no gene match. The chain's CDR3 is CASSVGAGGGARDTQYF. Here the CDR3 DNA reads TGTGCCAGCAGCGTAGGAGCAGGCGGGGGGGCCAGGGATACGCAGTATTTT.

The rearrangement links TRBV11-2 to TRBJ1-6, with 7 nucleotides matching TRBD1. The CDR3 sequence is 17 residues long. Trimming at V came to 5 bases and at J to 0 bases, leaving 7 bases not matched to a gene. In germline, CDR1 is SGHAT, CDR2 FQNNGV. CDR3 DNA: TGTGCCAGCAGCGCCCGACAGGGTAGCTCCTATAATTCACCCCTCCACTTT. It translates to CASSARQGSSYNSPLHF. The whole variable domain, remainder taken from reference TRBV11-2 and TRBJ1-6, is EAGVAQSPRYKIIEKRQSVAFWCNPISGHATLYWYQQILGQGPKLLIQFQNNGVVDDSQLPKDRFSAERLKGVDSTLKIQPAKLEDSAVYLCASSARQGSSYNSPLHFGNGTRLTVT.

The chain recombines TRBV4-1 with TRBJ2-1; tentative D call: TRBD2 (5 bases). Trimming took off 5 bases at V and 8 bases at J, with 10 bases between the two ends. The CDR3 extends over 12 amino acids. Germline V gives CDR1 MGHRA, CDR2 YSYEKL. CDR3 nucleotides: TGCGCCAGCAGCTTTCGGGATGATGAGCAGTTCTTC. Its translation: CASSFRDDEQFF.

This clone was picked up a small number of times. V gene TRBV7-9 combines with J gene TRBJ2-3; 7 nucleotides line up with TRBD2. Germline trimming cut 1 base from V and 2 bases from J; bases unmatched to any gene: 9. The CDR3 has 17 amino acids. CDR1 and CDR2 from the germline V gene are SEHNR and FQNEAQ (reference sequence). CDR3 amino acids: CASSLGASGFYTDTQYF. The CDR3 DNA reads TGTGCCAGCAGCTTAGGGGCTAGCGGCTTTTACACAGATACGCAGTATTTT.

This clone was counted a few times. The chain uses TRBV6-1 and TRBJ2-2; no definite D call. The CDR3 has 14 residues. Trimming removed 8 bases at V and 4 bases at J, with 14 bases between. Germline values: CDR1 MNHNS, CDR2 SASEGT. CDR3 in DNA: TGTGCCAGCGCCCGGGTGGCGAGCACCGGGGAGCTGTTTTTT. This encodes CASARVASTGELFF.

The chain employs TRBV29-1 and TRBJ2-7; 7 nucleotides align to TRBD1. The CDR3 is 13 amino acids. The trim removed 1 base at V and 2 bases at J, leaving 2 bases unmatched. The V gene's germline CDR1 is SQVTM and CDR2 ANQGSEA. The CDR3 is CSVEGQGAYEQYF. In DNA, the CDR3 is TGCAGCGTTGAAGGACAGGGTGCCTACGAGCAGTACTTC.

The rearrangement joins TRBV4-3 to TRBJ1-3; TRBD1 is a possible D gene (6 bases). V lost 4 bases, J lost 0 bases, and 10 bases lay in between. The CDR3 has 15 amino acids. CDR1 and CDR2 (germline): LGHNA, YSLEER. CDR3 nucleotides: TGCGCCAGCAGCCTGCAACAGGGCTCTGGAAACACCATATATTTT. This encodes CASSLQQGSGNTIYF.

This clone was counted only a few times. The chain is built from TRBV4-3 and TRBJ1-1, with TRBD1 as a possible D gene (5 bases). The germline V gene has CDR1 LGHNA and CDR2 YSLEER. Trimming stripped 3 bases from V and 7 bases from J, with 18 bases between. The CDR3 totals 15 residues. CDR3 nucleotide sequence: TGCGCCAGCAGCCAGGCCGGTGGTAGGGGCGGTGAAGCTTTCTTT. Its translation is CASSQAGGRGGEAFF.

This chain links TRBV2 with TRBJ1-2; D call uncertain. With 4 bases removed from V and 8 bases from J, the gap between germline ends came to 14 bases. This CDR3 comprises 13 residues. Germline loops: CDR1 SNHLY, CDR2 FYNNEI. CDR3 nucleotides: TGTGCCAGCAGTGGGGAGGGAATCAGCGGCTACACCTTC. This encodes CASSGEGISGYTF.

The chain recombines TRBV6-5 with TRBJ2-5, with TRBD2 matching 7 bases. The CDR3 is made up of 13 amino acids. After removal of 8 bases from V and 1 base from J, the junction contained 4 bases not matched to a gene. CDR1 is MNHEY, CDR2 SVGAGI, per germline. The CDR3 DNA follows: TGTGCCAGCCGTGTAGCGGGCCAAGAGACCCAGTACTTC. Protein: CASRVAGQETQYF.

The gene calls are TRBV5-4 and TRBJ2-2, with D hard to call. V was cut by 4 bases and J by 4 bases, with 11 bases left in between. This CDR3 has 14 residues. From germline, CDR1 is SGHNT and CDR2 YYREEE (reference sequence). CDR3 region: CASSGSRSTGELFF. In DNA, the CDR3 is TGTGCCAGCAGCGGTTCGAGAAGCACCGGGGAGCTGTTTTTT.

V usage is TRBV2 and J usage is TRBJ1-1; D gene unclear. V lost 6 bases and J 0 bases, leaving 8 bases between the germline ends. Looked up from germline, CDR1 is SNHLY and CDR2 is FYNNEI. The CDR3 has 13 amino acids. The CDR3 DNA follows: TGTGCCAGCAGCGGCGGGATGAACACTGAAGCTTTCTTT. This translates into CASSGGMNTEAFF.